This note documents a single T cell receptor beta chain sequence. This CDR3 comprises 16 residues. Trimming removed 2 bases at V and 5 bases at J, with 19 bases between. The germline V gene has CDR1 SGHAT and CDR2 FQDESV (reference sequence). The data were taken from a study of blood T cell repertoires in COVID-19. Across the study: Some COVID-19 samples were acute and others convalescent; all came from the United States, Italy and Spain. The cDNA or gDNA used as material had been derived from T cells, B-cell-depleted T cells, or PBMCs.

Study processing details: Amplifying reference gene primers gave estimates of nucleated cell counts. TCRdb's table, derived via immunoSEQ multiplex PCR, lists solely in-frame clones and lacks some. That table gives V, J and clone size, and the DNA gave D and trimming. The sample yields about 140,000 clones, just over 85% seen once. This TCR derives from a woman aged 55 to 70 with acute or convalescent COVID-19. The material sequenced was peripheral blood. V gene TRBV11-1 combines with J gene TRBJ2-7, with D tentatively TRBD2 (7 bases). DNA of the CDR3: TGTGCCAGCAGCTTAAGCGGGGCCAGGGGAGAGGACGAGCAGTACTTC. This encodes CASSLSGARGEDEQYF.